The 29 T cell receptor beta chains presented below share a single source sample, sequenced in a study of blood T cell repertoires in COVID-19. The method was immunoSEQ multiplex PCR; TCRdb's version includes in-frame clones alone and lacks a portion of them. This table has approximately 210,000 clones, approximately 86% appearing once. Sequencing was done on a sample of peripheral blood. These receptors originate from a man aged 55 to 70 with COVID-19, enrolled during active disease.

As regards this clone: The same CDR3 can be traced to other DNA sequences in this sample. The CDR3 bases are TGTGCCAGCAACCGACAGGGACCGAACACTGAAGCTTTCTTT. This codes for CASNRQGPNTEAFF. The chain recombines TRBV27 with TRBJ1-1; the match to TRBD1 covers 7 bases. Germline values: CDR1 MNHEY, CDR2 SMNVEV (reference sequence). V lost 7 bases and J lost 1; bases outside the gene matches: 6. The CDR3 sequence is 14 residues long.

This clone was seen a handful of times. In DNA, the CDR3 is TGTGCCAGCACCCAGGGGTCCCCCTACGAGCAGTACTTC. It specifies CASTQGSPYEQYF. This chain uses TRBV6-5 with TRBJ2-7; maybe TRBD1 (6 bases). Trimming stripped 7 bases from V and 2 bases from J, with 12 bases between. Germline lookup yields CDR1 MNHEY and CDR2 SVGAGI. The CDR3 loop spans 13 amino acids.

The gene calls are TRBV5-6 and TRBJ1-4; D is ambiguous. Trimming left V 3 bases short and J 7 bases short, with 16 bases between. This CDR3 is 15 amino acids long. The germline V gene encodes CDR1 SGHDT and CDR2 YYEEEE. Written as DNA, the CDR3 is TGTGCCAGCAGCTCTCCCGGGATTCCGGGTGAAAAACTGTTTTTT. Protein product: CASSSPGIPGEKLFF.

The genes are TRBV18 and TRBJ2-4, with 8 bases aligning to TRBD1. Germline V gene data show CDR1 as KGHSH and CDR2 as LQKENI. The J segment lost 12 bases and the V segment lost 4 bases, leaving 11 bases of the junction unmatched. The CDR3 loop spans 14 amino acids. The CDR3 loop reads CASSRMDRERNQYF. Written as DNA, the CDR3 is TGTGCCAGCTCACGGATGGACAGGGAAAGGAATCAGTACTTC.

The J gene is TRBJ2-7, the V gene TRBV28; 7 positions match TRBD1. The CDR3 is 12 amino acids. V shed 6 bases, J shed 6 bases, and the junction held 5 bases outside the gene matches. The germline V gene encodes CDR1 MDHEN and CDR2 SYDVKM. CDR3 region: CASRLTGREQYF. CDR3 nucleotides: TGTGCCAGCAGGTTGACAGGGCGCGAGCAGTACTTC.

V is TRBV6-5 and J is TRBJ2-7; a possible D gene is TRBD1 (6 bases). V dropped 6 bases and J dropped 4 bases, with 16 bases sitting between them. Germline CDR1 is MNHEY and CDR2 is SVGAGI. CDR3 length equals 14 residues. The CDR3 reads CASRSRDKKYEQYF. The CDR3 region has the DNA TGTGCCAGCAGGAGTAGGGACAAGAAATACGAGCAGTACTTC.

This clone was counted a few times. V gene TRBV2 combines with J gene TRBJ1-4; D remains ambiguous. V was clipped by 6 bases and J by 3 bases, with 14 bases between them. The germline V gene has CDR1 SNHLY and CDR2 FYNNEI. CDR3 length equals 15 residues. The CDR3: CASSRRVPANEKLFF. In nucleotides, the CDR3 is TGTGCCAGCAGCCGCCGGGTGCCGGCTAATGAAAAACTGTTTTTT.

This chain joins TRBV20-1 and TRBJ2-1; D unresolved. In germline, CDR1 is DFQATT, CDR2 SNEGSKA (reference sequence). V lost 4 bases, J lost 9 bases, and 7 bases lay in between. The CDR3 is made up of 10 amino acids. Here the CDR3 reads CSATRPEQFF. The CDR3 coding sequence is TGCAGTGCTACTAGGCCTGAGCAGTTCTTC.

The chain combines TRBV10-3 with TRBJ2-1; tentative D call: TRBD1 (6 bases). Germline loops: CDR1 ENHRY, CDR2 SYGVKD. The CDR3 runs 11 residues. V was cut by 11 bases and J by 8 bases, with 13 bases left in between. CDR3 DNA sequence: TGTGCCTATGGGGGCCGGGATGAGCAGTTCTTC. Translating gives CAYGGRDEQFF.

The V and J genes are TRBV7-2 and TRBJ1-5, with a possible D match to TRBD1 (5 bases). V was shortened by 4 bases and J by 2 bases, with 12 bases between the two germline ends. The CDR3 extends over 15 amino acids. CDR1 and CDR2 from the germline V gene are SGHTA and FQGNSA. In nucleotides, the CDR3 is TGTGCCAGCAGCTCCGTCGGGGGTGGCAATCAGCCCCAGCATTTT. Translating gives CASSSVGGGNQPQHF.

This chain connects TRBV4-2 to TRBJ1-5; 7 bases are shared with TRBD1. J gave up 6 bases and V 0 bases, and 5 bases lay outside the gene matches. Germline V gene sequence: CDR1 LGHNA, CDR2 YNFKEQ. This CDR3 has 15 amino acids. The CDR3: CASSQDTGASQPQHF. The CDR3 bases are TGTGCCAGCAGCCAAGACACAGGGGCGAGTCAGCCCCAGCATTTT.

The V call is TRBV19, the J call TRBJ1-1, with 9 positions matching TRBD1. The CDR3 extends over 13 amino acids. The V and J ends lost 6 bases and 6 bases, in that order; junction bases with no gene match: 5. CDR1 is LNHDA, CDR2 SQIVND, per germline (reference sequence). Here the CDR3 DNA reads TGTGCCAGTAGCGGACAGGGGTTCTCTGAAGCTTTCTTT. It codes for CASSGQGFSEAFF.

The V gene is TRBV6-2 or TRBV6-3, the J gene TRBJ1-2, with TRBD1 matching over 7 bases. Germline V gene data show CDR1 as MNHEY and CDR2 as SVGEGT. The CDR3 covers 14 residues. V shed 6 bases and J 2 bases; nucleotides not matched to a gene: 6. The CDR3 bases are TGTGCCAGCAGCCTTACGACAGGGAACTATGGCTACACCTTC. Protein: CASSLTTGNYGYTF.

The gene calls are TRBV7-9 and TRBJ1-2; 11 nucleotides match TRBD1. CDR3 length equals 14 residues. CDR1 and CDR2 from the germline V gene are SEHNR and FQNEAQ (reference sequence). The V and J ends lost 5 bases and 8 bases, in that order; junction bases with no gene match: 7. In DNA, the CDR3 is TGTGCCAGCAGCGGACCCGGGACAGGGGGAGGCTACACCTTC. Protein sequence: CASSGPGTGGGYTF.

The gene calls are TRBV6-5 and TRBJ2-7, with 7 bases lining up with TRBD2. Germline CDR1 is MNHEY and CDR2 is SVGAGI. Germline trimming cut 0 bases from V and 1 base from J; bases unmatched to any gene: 0. The CDR3 spans 14 residues. As DNA, the CDR3 is TGTGCCAGCAGTTACTCGGGGGGGTCCTACGAGCAGTACTTC. The encoded protein is CASSYSGGSYEQYF.

This chain connects TRBV9 to TRBJ2-7, with 7 positions matching TRBD1. Germline-derived CDR1 and CDR2 are SGDLS and YYNGEE. V shed 3 bases, J shed 2 bases, and the junction held 5 bases outside the gene matches. The CDR3 is 14 residues long. CDR3 DNA: TGTGCCAGCAGCGGACAGGGTGGAACCTACGAGCAGTACTTC. This translates into CASSGQGGTYEQYF.

V and J are TRBV27 and TRBJ2-1; 8 nucleotides align to TRBD2. The CDR3 contains 16 residues. Trimming took 4 bases from V and 10 from J; bases not matched to a gene: 15. Per the germline V gene, CDR1 is MNHEY and CDR2 is SMNVEV (reference sequence). The CDR3 spells CASSSTTSGDRGEQFF. CDR3 DNA: TGTGCCAGCAGTTCGACTACTAGCGGAGATCGAGGAGAGCAGTTCTTC.

The chain joins TRBV12-2 to TRBJ1-1; the listed D gene, TRBD1, was not tested against the DNA. TRBV12-2 is termed a pseudogene. The CDR3 length is 14 residues. The CDR3 sequence is CASRRAGVNSEAFF. The CDR3 DNA follows: TGTGCAAGTCGCCGAGCAGGGGTAAACTCTGAAGCTTTCTTT.

This chain uses TRBV19 with TRBJ1-5, with D maybe TRBD1 (6 bases). The germline V gene has CDR1 LNHDA and CDR2 SQIVND (reference sequence). The CDR3 consists of 15 residues. The V end was cut by 7 bases, the J end by 4 bases, with 17 bases between. The CDR3 DNA reads as TGTGCCAGTACCGGCCAGGGACAAGGAAATCAGCCCCAGCATTTT. It encodes CASTGQGQGNQPQHF.

The rearrangement joins TRBV7-9 to TRBJ2-1; weak D call: TRBD1 (5 bases). Trimming shortened V by 5 bases and J by 3 bases, and 8 bases separated the two germline ends. The CDR3 is 13 residues long. The V gene's germline CDR1 is SEHNR and CDR2 FQNEAQ (reference sequence). CDR3 sequence: CASSPRVYNEQFF. CDR3 nucleotides: TGTGCCAGCAGCCCCAGGGTCTACAATGAGCAGTTCTTC.

The sample holds a few counts of this clone. V and J are TRBV6-5 and TRBJ1-2; TRBD1 matches 8 bases. V gave up 2 bases and J gave up 4 bases; unmatched junction bases: 9. CDR3 length: 16 amino acids. Germline CDR1 is MNHEY and CDR2 is SVGAGI. The CDR3 DNA reads TGTGCCAGCAGTTACAGGGCACCAGGGGGCGTCTATGGCTACACCTTC. Encoded protein: CASSYRAPGGVYGYTF.

Only a few counts were recorded for this clone. The V and J genes are TRBV19 and TRBJ2-1, with D tentatively TRBD2 (6 bases). The germline V gene has CDR1 LNHDA and CDR2 SQIVND (reference sequence). Trimming left V 6 bases short and J 3 bases short, with 18 bases between. The CDR3 sequence is 16 residues long. DNA of the CDR3: TGTGCCAGTAGCTTCTCAAGCCTAGCGAGCTACAATGAGCAGTTCTTC. Amino acid sequence: CASSFSSLASYNEQFF.

The V call is TRBV27, the J call TRBJ2-7; a possible D gene is TRBD1 (6 bases). Germline V gene sequence: CDR1 MNHEY, CDR2 SMNVEV (reference sequence). CDR3 length equals 16 residues. Trimming cost V 2 bases and J 4 bases, with 18 bases left between them. The CDR3 DNA reads TGTGCCAGCAGTTTACAAAAGCCACAGGGATTGTACGAGCAGTACTTC. Translation gives CASSLQKPQGLYEQYF.

This sequence joins TRBV28 and TRBJ1-3; D possibly corresponds to TRBD1 (5 bases). Trimming stripped 6 bases from V and 10 bases from J, with 10 bases between. CDR3 length equals 11 residues. Germline CDR1 and CDR2: MDHEN and SYDVKM. CDR3 sequence (DNA): TGTGCCAGCAGCCTAGGGGTGACCATATATTTT. Translation gives CASSLGVTIYF.

The chain has TRBV27 and TRBJ1-5; tentative D call: TRBD1 (6 bases). This CDR3 comprises 15 residues. Trimming removed 6 bases at V and 0 bases at J, with 12 bases between. Germline CDR1 is MNHEY and CDR2 is SMNVEV (reference sequence). CDR3 sequence (DNA): TGTGCCAGCAGACGGACAGAGGATAGCAATCAGCCCCAGCATTTT. As protein: CASRRTEDSNQPQHF.

The chain's CDR3 is CSASRSGRGTGELFF. The CDR3 DNA sequence: TGCAGTGCTAGTAGGAGCGGGAGGGGCACCGGGGAGCTGTTTTTT. The rearrangement uses TRBV20-1 and TRBJ2-2, with 10 bases identical to TRBD2. This CDR3 region has 15 residues. Germline CDR1 DFQATT, CDR2 SNEGSKA (reference sequence). V was clipped by 3 bases and J by 4 bases; unmatched bases: 5.

The rearrangement links TRBV10-3 to TRBJ1-6, with D possibly matching TRBD1 (5 bases). The germline gives CDR1 ENHRY, CDR2 SYGVKD. CDR3 length: 13 amino acids. Trimming took off 6 bases at V and 7 bases at J, with 10 bases between the two ends. CDR3 nucleotides: TGTGCCATCAGAACAGGAATAAATTCACCCCTCCACTTT. Translating it yields CAIRTGINSPLHF.

This sequence joins TRBV3-1 (or the pseudogene TRBV3-2) and TRBJ2-6, with 10 bases that match TRBD1. With V trimmed by 0 bases and J by 2 bases, 22 bases remained unmatched. The CDR3 has 24 residues. The germline V gene encodes CDR1 LGHDT and CDR2 YNNKEL (reference sequence). CDR3 sequence reads: CASSQDLGALASGTGVAGANVLTF. For the CDR3, the DNA is TGTGCCAGCAGCCAAGATCTTGGCGCCTTAGCTTCCGGGACAGGGGTCGCTGGGGCCAACGTCCTGACTTTC.

Details on this clone: Germline is not matched at one junction end, which may reflect a read error. The chain joins TRBV29-1 to TRBJ2-4, with D perhaps TRBD2 (7 bases). CDR3 length: 11 residues. The germline V gene encodes CDR1 SQVTM and CDR2 ANQGSEA. CDR3 residues: CSVAEGGRWHF. The CDR3 bases are TGCAGCGTTGCGGAGGGGGGGCGATGGCACTTC.